The clone carrying this T cell receptor (beta chain) turned up a few times. This sample is part of a study of patients and donors after allogeneic stem cell transplantation. CDR1 SNHLY and CDR2 FYNNEI come from the germline V gene. The ends were cut back, 4 bases at V and 6 bases at J, with 13 bases in the middle. The CDR3 covers 13 residues. TCRdb fed the RT-PCR reads into MiXCR, producing one record per CDR3 protein. The data contain fewer than 500,000 distinct CDR3 sequences, 16% of them singletons. The specimen sequenced was blood, either unsorted or a sorted T cell fraction (not recorded which). J is TRBJ2-7 and V is TRBV2, with a possible D match to TRBD1 (6 bases). The TCR comes from a human donor who was either an allogeneic HSCT recipient or a stem cell or donor lymphocyte infusion donor (not recorded which). It is not recorded whose cells these are; they may come from a transplant donor. The CDR3 loop reads CASSGTVLAEQYF. The CDR3 bases are TGTGCCAGCAGTGGGACAGTCCTGGCCGAGCAGTACTTC.